The clone carrying this T cell receptor (beta chain) was seen just once. The V gene lost 5 bases and the J gene lost 11 bases, with 21 bases spanning the gap. The germline V gene encodes CDR1 LNHDA and CDR2 SQIVND (reference sequence). This CDR3 spans 14 amino acids. Original processing methods: Amplification of reference gene primers provided the estimated nucleated cell counts. Clones were read by immunoSEQ multiplex PCR, and TCRdb kept only the in-frame ones, dropping some. D and trimming come from the DNA, and the V and J calls and clone size come from that table. The table has around 200,000 clones, about 86% seen once. These data belong to a study of blood T cell repertoires in COVID-19. Background on the study: PBMCs, B-cell-depleted T cells, or T cells were the source of the cDNA or gDNA that made up the material.

The sample was peripheral blood. The J gene is TRBJ1-1, the V gene TRBV19; D unclear. The TCR sequence derives from a middle-aged man with active or convalescent COVID-19. The CDR3 is CASSPRPGSPVAFF. As DNA, the CDR3 is TGTGCCAGTAGTCCCCGTCCCGGGAGTCCCGTCGCTTTCTTT.